This T cell receptor beta chain appears in the sequencing data of a study of T cells expressing NK-cell markers (dated by TCRdb to 2020 to 2022). Looking at the study overall: TCR beta-chain repertoires were profiled in sorted CD3+CD56+NKG2C+, CD3+CD56+NKG2C- and CD3+CD56-NKG2C+ T-cell subsets from several donors. Among the eight sequenced donors, seven were HCMV-seropositive and one was HCMV-seronegative. All eight donors whose samples were sequenced were randomly selected healthy volunteers, three of them men and five women. Libraries were sequenced as 2 x 150 bp reads on Illumina HiSeq 2000/2500, MiSeq or NextSeq.

HCMV-specific IgG was detected in serum with a commercial ELISA kit to determine HCMV serostatus. Peripheral blood mononuclear cells were isolated from blood by Ficoll density gradient centrifugation. CDR1 and CDR2 (MGHDK, SYGVNS) derive from the germline V gene. Reading from cysteine to phenylalanine, the CDR3 counts 14 amino acids. Only the protein sequence is given. Sequencer: Illumina HiSeq 2000. The TCR beta cDNA libraries were made using 5'RACE template switching, a step that added both a universal primer site and unique molecular identifiers. Priming for cDNA synthesis came from the TCR beta constant segment, and two successive PCR amplification steps followed. Under the source paper's analysis protocol: MIGEC was used to demultiplex reads and group the reads by UMI, and MiTCR was used to assemble and quantify clonotypes. To remove erroneous sequences, TCR cDNA sequences were retained only when supported by two or more reads. Downstream repertoire analysis used the tcR package, and clonotypes were matched across fractions by CDR3 nucleotide sequence plus V segment. VDJmatch was used to annotate antigen specificity against VDJdb, with one amino acid substitution in CDR3 permitted. With the reads reprocessed by TCRdb, a single entry stands for each CDR3 protein sequence and no DNA is reported. The V and J calls were determined by TCRdb, not by the authors. The sample has 400,000 to 450,000 distinct CDR3 sequences on record. Roughly 8% of the sample is held by the ten biggest clonotypes.

General study outcomes and caveats: In six donors, the dominant CD3+CD56+NKG2C+ clonotypes were among the top 10 CD8+ clonotypes and accounted for roughly 1.0-8% of CD8+ T cells. It remained unclear whether the expanded NKG2C-expressing T cell clones were specific for HCMV antigens. Those dominant clonotypes were again the most abundant among CD3+CD56-NKG2C+ cells in a few donors, at about 28.3-65%.

Comment on this clonotype: Its antigen target is currently unknown.

Sequenced sample: blood T cells: a sorted CD56 or NKG2C T cell subset, CD4+ or CD8+ T cells, or bulk PBMC T cells (not recorded which). Recombination linked TRBV25-1 to TRBJ2-7; TCRdb indicates TRBD1, and absent DNA this call remains unverified. The clonotype originates from a woman aged 18 to 75 in good health. The CDR3 is CASSGVDRDYEQYF.